This T cell receptor (beta chain) stems from a study of blood T cell repertoires in COVID-19. About the study: Nucleic acid was either cDNA or gDNA, and it came from T cells, B-cell-depleted T cells, or PBMCs.

The CDR3 runs 13 residues. V lost 5 bases and J lost 2, with 9 bases in between. In the source study's methods: It was from reference gene primer amplification that nucleated cell counts were estimated. TCRdb's table, derived via immunoSEQ multiplex PCR, lists solely in-frame clones and lacks some. V, J and clone size reflect that table, while D and trimming were determined from the DNA. The sample holds approximately 180,000 clones, about 90% seen once. Participant age was roughly 18 to 90 years, and participants resided in fewer than 30 US areas. Source material: PBMCs or T cells enriched from blood (not recorded which). The origin of this receptor is a human donor with acute COVID-19. The donor label of this sample is uncertain. This chain joins TRBV12-3 or TRBV12-4 and TRBJ1-1, with D uncertain. This CDR3 reads CASSPESNTEAFF. The CDR3 DNA sequence: TGTGCCAGCAGTCCAGAAAGTAACACTGAAGCTTTCTTT.